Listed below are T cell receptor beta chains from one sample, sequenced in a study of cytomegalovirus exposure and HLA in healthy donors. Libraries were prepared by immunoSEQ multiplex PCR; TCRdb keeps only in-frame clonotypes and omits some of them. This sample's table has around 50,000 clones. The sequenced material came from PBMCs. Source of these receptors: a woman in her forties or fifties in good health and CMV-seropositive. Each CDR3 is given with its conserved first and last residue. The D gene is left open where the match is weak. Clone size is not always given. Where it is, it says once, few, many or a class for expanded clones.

CDR3aa: CATTIFAGTGELFF
CDR3nt: TGTGCCACCACGATATTTGCCGGCACCGGGGAGCTGTTTTTT
j_gene: TRBJ2-2
d_gene: .
v_gene: TRBV2
abundance: .

CDR3aa: CASSPGTGATEAFF
CDR3nt: TGTGCCAGCAGCCCTGGGACAGGGGCCACTGAAGCTTTCTTT
j_gene: TRBJ1-1
d_gene: TRBD1
v_gene: TRBV27
abundance: .

CDR3aa: CSALPGQGYGYTF
CDR3nt: TGCAGCGCCCTACCGGGACAGGGCTATGGCTACACCTTC
j_gene: TRBJ1-2
d_gene: TRBD1
v_gene: TRBV29-1
abundance: .

CDR3aa: CASSGDFSYEQYF
CDR3nt: TGTGCCAGCAGCGGGGACTTCTCCTACGAGCAGTACTTC
j_gene: TRBJ2-7
d_gene: .
v_gene: TRBV28
abundance: .

CDR3aa: CSVGRTSGYNEQFF
CDR3nt: TGCAGCGTTGGAAGGACTAGCGGATACAATGAGCAGTTCTTC
j_gene: TRBJ2-1
d_gene: TRBD2
v_gene: TRBV29-1
abundance: .

CDR3aa: CASSSTDTSYNEQFF
CDR3nt: TGTGCCAGCAGTTCCACGGACACCTCCTACAATGAGCAGTTCTTC
j_gene: TRBJ2-1
d_gene: .
v_gene: TRBV27
abundance: .

CDR3aa: CASSPRTGGNQPQHF
CDR3nt: TGTGCCAGCAGCCCGCGGACAGGAGGCAATCAGCCCCAGCATTTT
j_gene: TRBJ1-5
d_gene: TRBD1
v_gene: TRBV7-9
abundance: .

CDR3aa: CASRNRLNTEAFF
CDR3nt: TGTGCCAGCAGGAACAGATTGAACACTGAAGCTTTCTTT
j_gene: TRBJ1-1
d_gene: .
v_gene: TRBV27
abundance: .

CDR3aa: CASSLIGTANTGELFF
CDR3nt: TGCGCCAGCAGCTTGATCGGGACAGCGAACACCGGGGAGCTGTTTTTT
j_gene: TRBJ2-2
d_gene: TRBD1
v_gene: TRBV5-1
abundance: .

CDR3aa: CASKEGGSTEAFF
CDR3nt: TGTGCCAGCAAGGAGGGAGGGAGCACTGAAGCTTTCTTT
j_gene: TRBJ1-1
d_gene: .
v_gene: TRBV2
abundance: .

CDR3aa: CASSLTVGSGANVLTF
CDR3nt: TGCGCCAGCAGCTTGACGGTCGGCTCTGGGGCCAACGTCCTGACTTTC
j_gene: TRBJ2-6
d_gene: .
v_gene: TRBV5-1
abundance: .

CDR3aa: CASSSPQGAVGDTQYF
CDR3nt: TGTGCCAGCAGTTCCCCACAGGGGGCTGTCGGAGATACGCAGTATTTT
j_gene: TRBJ2-3
d_gene: TRBD1
v_gene: TRBV6-6
abundance: .

CDR3aa: CASSYGGGTYQETQYF
CDR3nt: TGTGCCAGCAGTTACGGCGGGGGTACGTACCAAGAGACCCAGTACTTC
j_gene: TRBJ2-5
d_gene: TRBD2
v_gene: TRBV6-5
abundance: medium-sized

CDR3aa: CASSSGFTGVLKKNTEAFF
CDR3nt: TGCGCCAGCAGCTCGGGATTTACAGGGGTCCTCAAGAAGAACACTGAAGCTTTCTTT
j_gene: TRBJ1-1
d_gene: TRBD1
v_gene: TRBV5-1
abundance: .

CDR3aa: CASSYGGARETQYF
CDR3nt: TGTGCCAGCAGCTATGGGGGGGCGAGGGAGACCCAGTACTTC
j_gene: TRBJ2-5
d_gene: .
v_gene: TRBV7-9
abundance: .

CDR3aa: CVSGLAGFNEQFF
CDR3nt: TGTGTCTCGGGGCTAGCGGGGTTCAATGAGCAGTTCTTC
j_gene: TRBJ2-1
d_gene: TRBD2
v_gene: TRBV7-9
abundance: .

CDR3aa: CASRATNEKLFF
CDR3nt: TGTGCCAGCAGAGCCACTAATGAAAAACTGTTTTTT
j_gene: TRBJ1-4
d_gene: .
v_gene: TRBV21-1
abundance: .

CDR3aa: CASSGRFSGANVLTF
CDR3nt: TGTGCCAGCAGCGGTCGGTTTTCTGGGGCCAACGTCCTGACTTTC
j_gene: TRBJ2-6
d_gene: .
v_gene: TRBV9
abundance: .

CDR3aa: CASSLFDGGIYNEQFF
CDR3nt: TGTGCCAGCAGCTTATTCGACGGAGGGATCTACAATGAGCAGTTCTTC
j_gene: TRBJ2-1
d_gene: .
v_gene: TRBV7-8
abundance: .

CDR3aa: CASSYYGTSDEQYF
CDR3nt: TGTGCCAGCAGTTACTACGGGACTAGCGACGAGCAGTACTTC
j_gene: TRBJ2-7
d_gene: TRBD2
v_gene: TRBV6-5
abundance: .

CDR3aa: CASSLGYRVTEAFF
CDR3nt: TGTGCCAGCAGCTTGGGATACAGGGTCACTGAAGCTTTCTTT
j_gene: TRBJ1-1
d_gene: .
v_gene: TRBV7-2
abundance: .

CDR3aa: CASSVTDRDPTEAFF
CDR3nt: TGTGCCAGCAGCGTAACCGACAGGGACCCCACTGAAGCTTTCTTT
j_gene: TRBJ1-1
d_gene: TRBD1
v_gene: TRBV9
abundance: .

CDR3aa: CATQVGGGYEQYF
CDR3nt: TGCGCCACCCAGGTGGGTGGAGGGTACGAGCAGTACTTC
j_gene: TRBJ2-7
d_gene: .
v_gene: TRBV10-2
abundance: .

CDR3aa: CAWSVPGGLAKNIQYF
CDR3nt: TGTGCCTGGAGTGTCCCGGGGGGCCTAGCCAAAAACATTCAGTACTTC
j_gene: TRBJ2-4
d_gene: .
v_gene: TRBV30
abundance: .

CDR3aa: CASSATVNSPLHF
CDR3nt: TGTGCCAGCAGTGCGACAGTGAATTCACCCCTCCACTTT
j_gene: TRBJ1-6
d_gene: .
v_gene: TRBV25-1
abundance: .

CDR3aa: CASSPSPGLAGGANTGELFF
CDR3nt: TGTGCCAGCAGCCCCTCACCGGGACTAGCGGGGGGTGCGAACACCGGGGAGCTGTTTTTT
j_gene: TRBJ2-2
d_gene: TRBD2
v_gene: TRBV9
abundance: .

CDR3aa: CASSQTLPGQGRPNTEAFF
CDR3nt: TGTGCCAGCAGCCAAACACTACCGGGACAGGGAAGACCGAACACTGAAGCTTTCTTT
j_gene: TRBJ1-1
d_gene: TRBD1
v_gene: TRBV4-2
abundance: .

CDR3aa: CASSFSRGGNEKLFF
CDR3nt: TGTGCCAGCAGCTTTTCCAGGGGCGGGAATGAAAAACTGTTTTTT
j_gene: TRBJ1-4
d_gene: .
v_gene: TRBV7-9
abundance: .

CDR3aa: CASSELAGKDTQYF
CDR3nt: TGTGCCAGCAGTGAACTAGCGGGGAAAGATACGCAGTATTTT
j_gene: TRBJ2-3
d_gene: TRBD2
v_gene: TRBV6-1
abundance: .

CDR3aa: CASSQETGGTYEQYF
CDR3nt: TGCGCCAGCAGCCAAGAGACGGGGGGGACCTACGAGCAGTACTTC
j_gene: TRBJ2-7
d_gene: TRBD2
v_gene: TRBV4-3
abundance: .

CDR3aa: CASSLGAPKNTEAFF
CDR3nt: TGTGCCAGCAGCTTAGGGGCTCCCAAGAACACTGAAGCTTTCTTT
j_gene: TRBJ1-1
d_gene: .
v_gene: TRBV7-9
abundance: .

CDR3aa: CASRLVFAGGRTGELFF
CDR3nt: TGCGCCAGCAGACTCGTCTTTGCGGGAGGTCGAACCGGGGAGCTGTTTTTT
j_gene: TRBJ2-2
d_gene: TRBD2
v_gene: TRBV4-1
abundance: .

CDR3aa: CASSLPTGMNTEAFF
CDR3nt: TGCGCCAGCAGCCTTCCGACAGGGATGAACACTGAAGCTTTCTTT
j_gene: TRBJ1-1
d_gene: TRBD1
v_gene: TRBV4-1
abundance: .

CDR3aa: CASSLVRYNEQFF
CDR3nt: TGTGCCAGCAGCTTAGTGAGATACAATGAGCAGTTCTTC
j_gene: TRBJ2-1
d_gene: .
v_gene: TRBV7-2
abundance: .

CDR3aa: CASEATGELFF
CDR3nt: TGTGCCAGCGAGGCCACCGGGGAGCTGTTTTTT
j_gene: TRBJ2-2
d_gene: .
v_gene: TRBV28
abundance: .

CDR3aa: CASYQGVVSHEQYF
CDR3nt: TGCGCCAGCTATCAGGGGGTCGTCTCCCACGAGCAGTACTTC
j_gene: TRBJ2-7
d_gene: TRBD1
v_gene: TRBV5-1
abundance: .

CDR3aa: CASSLGRGQGYGYTF
CDR3nt: TGCGCCAGCAGCTTGGGCAGGGGGCAAGGCTATGGCTACACCTTC
j_gene: TRBJ1-2
d_gene: TRBD1
v_gene: TRBV5-1
abundance: .

CDR3aa: CASSLARGRLAGNTGELFF
CDR3nt: TGTGCCAGCAGCTTAGCTCGCGGGAGGCTAGCGGGGAACACCGGGGAGCTGTTTTTT
j_gene: TRBJ2-2
d_gene: TRBD2
v_gene: TRBV7-9
abundance: .

CDR3aa: CASSTGTSGRRSNEQFF
CDR3nt: TGTGCCAGCAGTACCGGGACTAGCGGGAGAAGAAGCAATGAGCAGTTCTTC
j_gene: TRBJ2-1
d_gene: TRBD2
v_gene: TRBV25-1
abundance: .

CDR3aa: CASSLVEGVGYGYTF
CDR3nt: TGTGCCAGCAGCTTAGTTGAGGGTGTGGGCTATGGCTACACCTTC
j_gene: TRBJ1-2
d_gene: .
v_gene: TRBV11-2
abundance: .

CDR3aa: CASSLTWTSTDTQYF
CDR3nt: TGTGCCAGCAGTTTAACCTGGACTAGCACAGATACGCAGTATTTT
j_gene: TRBJ2-3
d_gene: .
v_gene: TRBV28
abundance: .

CDR3aa: CASTNTGPGELFF
CDR3nt: TGTGCCAGCACCAACACAGGGCCCGGGGAGCTGTTTTTT
j_gene: TRBJ2-2
d_gene: .
v_gene: TRBV6-5
abundance: .

CDR3aa: CASGSGGSGTGELFF
CDR3nt: TGTGCCAGCGGGAGTGGGGGGAGTGGTACCGGGGAGCTGTTTTTT
j_gene: TRBJ2-2
d_gene: .
v_gene: TRBV27
abundance: .

CDR3aa: CASRPTGSDTQYF
CDR3nt: TGTGCCAGCAGACCGACAGGGTCAGATACGCAGTATTTT
j_gene: TRBJ2-3
d_gene: TRBD1
v_gene: TRBV5-5
abundance: .

CDR3aa: CASSQEWESNQPQHF
CDR3nt: TGCGCCAGCAGCCAAGAATGGGAGAGCAATCAGCCCCAGCATTTT
j_gene: TRBJ1-5
d_gene: .
v_gene: TRBV4-3
abundance: .

CDR3aa: CAWAPGQGGTEAFF
CDR3nt: TGTGCCTGGGCCCCTGGGCAGGGGGGCACTGAAGCTTTCTTT
j_gene: TRBJ1-1
d_gene: TRBD1
v_gene: TRBV30
abundance: .